The present TCR beta chain was sequenced within a study of human T cells and chemical hapten exposure. This clonotype came up a few times. Germline CDR1 is ENHRY and CDR2 is SYGVKD. The CDR3 is 19 residues long. V trimming: 11 bases; J trimming: 5 bases; junction bases outside the gene matches: 19. Time point here: pre-sensitization, week 0. As to treatment: therapeutic diphenylcyclopropenone sensitization with weekly scalp DPC. TCRdb reprocessed the RACE reads via MiXCR and lists one record per CDR3 protein. The repertoire holds approximately 370,000 distinct CDR3 sequences, around 5% seen once, with approximately 8.2% in the top ten.

This chain links TRBV10-3 with TRBJ2-3, with 16 nucleotides matching TRBD2. Sample: whole blood, taken in connection with sensitization to the hapten diphenylcyclopropenone (DPC). This clonotype originated in a young woman with alopecia areata. Some clones in this sample may be carry-over from other donors' samples. The CDR3 sequence is CASGAGSGTSGGGGDTQYF. The CDR3 bases are TGTGCCTCCGGGGCTGGATCCGGGACTAGCGGGGGGGGCGGAGATACGCAGTATTTT.